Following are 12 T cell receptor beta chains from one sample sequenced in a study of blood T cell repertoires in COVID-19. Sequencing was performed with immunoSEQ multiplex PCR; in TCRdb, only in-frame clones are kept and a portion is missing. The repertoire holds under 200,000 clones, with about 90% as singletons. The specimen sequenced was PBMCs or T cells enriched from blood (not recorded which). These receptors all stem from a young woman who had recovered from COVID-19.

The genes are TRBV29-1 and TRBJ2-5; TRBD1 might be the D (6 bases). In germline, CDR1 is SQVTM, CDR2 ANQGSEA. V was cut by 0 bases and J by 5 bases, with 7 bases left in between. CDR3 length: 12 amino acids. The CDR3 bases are TGCAGCGTTGAAGATAGGGGGGAGACCCAGTACTTC. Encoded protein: CSVEDRGETQYF.

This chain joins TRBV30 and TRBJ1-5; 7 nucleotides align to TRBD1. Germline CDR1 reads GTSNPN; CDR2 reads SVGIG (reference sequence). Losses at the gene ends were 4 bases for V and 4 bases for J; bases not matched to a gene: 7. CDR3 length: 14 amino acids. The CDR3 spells CAWKSQGGNQPQHF. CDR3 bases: TGTGCCTGGAAGTCGCAGGGGGGAAATCAGCCCCAGCATTTT.

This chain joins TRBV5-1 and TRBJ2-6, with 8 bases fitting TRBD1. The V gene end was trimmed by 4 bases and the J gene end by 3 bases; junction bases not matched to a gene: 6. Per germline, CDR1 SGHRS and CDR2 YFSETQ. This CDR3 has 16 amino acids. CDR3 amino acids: CASSAGTGIGANVLTF. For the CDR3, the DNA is TGCGCCAGCAGCGCAGGGACAGGAATTGGGGCCAACGTCCTGACTTTC.

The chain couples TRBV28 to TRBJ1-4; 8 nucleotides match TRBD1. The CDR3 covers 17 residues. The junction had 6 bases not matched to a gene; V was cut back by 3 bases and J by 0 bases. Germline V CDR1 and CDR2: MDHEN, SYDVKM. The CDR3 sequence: CASSFWGQDATNEKLFF. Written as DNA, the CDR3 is TGTGCCAGCAGTTTCTGGGGACAGGATGCAACTAATGAAAAACTGTTTTTT.

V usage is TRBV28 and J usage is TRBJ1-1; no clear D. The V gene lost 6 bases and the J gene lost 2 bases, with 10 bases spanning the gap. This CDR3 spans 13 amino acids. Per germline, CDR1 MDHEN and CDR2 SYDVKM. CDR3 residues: CASSLKLNTEAFF. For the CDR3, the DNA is TGTGCCAGCAGCTTAAAACTTAACACTGAAGCTTTCTTT.

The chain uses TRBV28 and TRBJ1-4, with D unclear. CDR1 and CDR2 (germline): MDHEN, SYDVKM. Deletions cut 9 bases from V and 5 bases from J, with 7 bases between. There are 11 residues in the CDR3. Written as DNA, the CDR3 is TGTGCCAGTTCGGGGAATGAAAAACTGTTTTTT. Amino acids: CASSGNEKLFF.

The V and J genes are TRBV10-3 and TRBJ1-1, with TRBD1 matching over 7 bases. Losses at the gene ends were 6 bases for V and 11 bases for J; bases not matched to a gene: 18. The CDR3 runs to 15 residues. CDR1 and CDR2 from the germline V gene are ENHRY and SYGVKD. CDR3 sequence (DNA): TGTGCCATCAGAGCGGCTGTAGGGGGCCCAGCTGTGGCTTTCTTT. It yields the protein CAIRAAVGGPAVAFF.

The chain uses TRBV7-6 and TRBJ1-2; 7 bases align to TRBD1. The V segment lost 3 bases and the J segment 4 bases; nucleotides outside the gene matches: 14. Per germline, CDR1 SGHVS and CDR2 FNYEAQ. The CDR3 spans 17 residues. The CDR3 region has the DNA TGTGCCAGCAGCTTCCCGACAGGGCTACCTTCTCCCTATGGCTACACCTTC. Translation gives CASSFPTGLPSPYGYTF.

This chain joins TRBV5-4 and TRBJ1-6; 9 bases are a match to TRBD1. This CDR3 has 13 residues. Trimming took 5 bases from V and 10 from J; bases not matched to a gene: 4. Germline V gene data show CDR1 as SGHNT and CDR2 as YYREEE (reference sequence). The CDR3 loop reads CASRRTGESPLHF. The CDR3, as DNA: TGTGCCAGCAGGAGGACAGGGGAGTCACCCCTCCACTTT.

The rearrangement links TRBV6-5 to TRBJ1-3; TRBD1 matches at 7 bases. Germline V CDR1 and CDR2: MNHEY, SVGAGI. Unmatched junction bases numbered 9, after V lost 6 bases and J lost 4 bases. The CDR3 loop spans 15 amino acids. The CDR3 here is CASSQNRGTGNTIYF. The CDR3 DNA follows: TGTGCCAGCAGCCAAAACAGGGGAACGGGAAACACCATATATTTT.

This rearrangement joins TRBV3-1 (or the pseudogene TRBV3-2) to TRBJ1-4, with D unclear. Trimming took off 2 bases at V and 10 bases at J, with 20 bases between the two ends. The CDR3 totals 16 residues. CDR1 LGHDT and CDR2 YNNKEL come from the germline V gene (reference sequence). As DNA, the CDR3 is TGTGCCAGCAGCCAACCTAGCGGCCAGGTAGTTAGAAAACTGTTTTTT. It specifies CASSQPSGQVVRKLFF.

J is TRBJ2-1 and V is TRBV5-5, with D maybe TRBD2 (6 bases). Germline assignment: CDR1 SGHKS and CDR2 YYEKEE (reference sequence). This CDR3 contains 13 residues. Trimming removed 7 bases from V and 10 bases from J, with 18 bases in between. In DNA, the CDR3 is TGTGCCAGCGGGACTTCCCCCTTTGGGGAGCAGTTCTTC. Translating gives CASGTSPFGEQFF.